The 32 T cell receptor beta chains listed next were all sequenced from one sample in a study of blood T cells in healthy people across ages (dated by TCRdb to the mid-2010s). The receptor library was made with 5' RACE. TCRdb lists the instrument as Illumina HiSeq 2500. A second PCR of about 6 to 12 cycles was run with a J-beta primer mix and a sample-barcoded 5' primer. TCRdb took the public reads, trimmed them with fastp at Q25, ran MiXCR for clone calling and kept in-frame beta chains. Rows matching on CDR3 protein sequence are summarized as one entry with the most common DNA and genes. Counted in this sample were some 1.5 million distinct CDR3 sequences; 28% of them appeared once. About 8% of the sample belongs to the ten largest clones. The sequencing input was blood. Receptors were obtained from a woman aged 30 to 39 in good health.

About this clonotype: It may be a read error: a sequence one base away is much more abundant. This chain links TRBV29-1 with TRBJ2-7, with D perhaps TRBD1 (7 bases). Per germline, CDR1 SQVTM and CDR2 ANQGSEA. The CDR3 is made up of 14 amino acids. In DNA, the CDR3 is TGCAGCATTGAACGGGCGGGACAGCCCTACGAGCAGTACTTC. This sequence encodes CSIERAGQPYEQYF.

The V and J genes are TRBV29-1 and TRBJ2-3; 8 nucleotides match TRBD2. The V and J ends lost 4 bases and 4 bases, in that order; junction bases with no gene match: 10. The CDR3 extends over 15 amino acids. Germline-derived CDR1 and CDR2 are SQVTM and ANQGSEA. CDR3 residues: CSVGRGGLGPDTQYF. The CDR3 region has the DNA TGCAGCGTTGGACGGGGGGGGTTGGGTCCAGATACGCAGTATTTT.

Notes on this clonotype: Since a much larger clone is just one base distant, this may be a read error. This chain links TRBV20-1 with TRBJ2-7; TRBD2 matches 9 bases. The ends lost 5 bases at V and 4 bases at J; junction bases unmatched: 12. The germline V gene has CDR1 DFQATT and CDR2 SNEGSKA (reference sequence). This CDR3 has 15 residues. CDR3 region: CSAGGGLAGNYEQYF. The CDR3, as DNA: TGCAGTGCTGGAGGGGGTCTAGCGGGAAATTACGAGCAGTACTTC.

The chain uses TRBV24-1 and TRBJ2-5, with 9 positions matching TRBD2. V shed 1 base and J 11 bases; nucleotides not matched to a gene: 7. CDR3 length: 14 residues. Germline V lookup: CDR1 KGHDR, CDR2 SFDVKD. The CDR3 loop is CATSDFQRGDEQYF. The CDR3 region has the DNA TGTGCCACCAGTGATTTCCAGCGGGGGGATGAGCAGTACTTC.

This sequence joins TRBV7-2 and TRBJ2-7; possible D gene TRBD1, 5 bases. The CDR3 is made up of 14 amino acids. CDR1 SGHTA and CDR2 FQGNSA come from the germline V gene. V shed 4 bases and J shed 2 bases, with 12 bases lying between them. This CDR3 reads CASSWSRATYEQYF. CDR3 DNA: TGTGCCAGCAGCTGGAGCAGGGCCACCTACGAGCAGTACTTC. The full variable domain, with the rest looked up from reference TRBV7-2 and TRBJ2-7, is GAGVSQSPSNKVTEKGKDVELRCDPISGHTALYWYRQSLGQGLEFLIYFQGNSAPDKSGLPSDRFSAERTGGSVSTLTIQRTQQEDSAVYLCASSWSRATYEQYFGPGTRLTVT.

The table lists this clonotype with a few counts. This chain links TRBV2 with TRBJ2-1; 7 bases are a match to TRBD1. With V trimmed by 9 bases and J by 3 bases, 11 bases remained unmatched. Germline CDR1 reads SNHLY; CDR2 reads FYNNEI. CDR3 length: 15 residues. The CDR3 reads CASLNRDRDYNEQFF. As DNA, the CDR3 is TGTGCCAGTCTCAACCGGGACAGAGACTACAATGAGCAGTTCTTC.

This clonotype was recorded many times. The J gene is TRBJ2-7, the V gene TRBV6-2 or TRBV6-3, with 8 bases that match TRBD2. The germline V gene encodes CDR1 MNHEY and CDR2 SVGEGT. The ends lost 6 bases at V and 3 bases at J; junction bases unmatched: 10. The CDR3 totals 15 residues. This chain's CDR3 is CASSPYSGDNYEQYF. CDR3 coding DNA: TGTGCCAGCAGCCCATATAGCGGGGACAACTACGAGCAGTACTTC.

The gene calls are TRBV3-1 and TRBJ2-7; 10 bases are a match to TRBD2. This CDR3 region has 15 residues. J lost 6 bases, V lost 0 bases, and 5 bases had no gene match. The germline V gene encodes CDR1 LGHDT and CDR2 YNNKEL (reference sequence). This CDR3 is CASSQDFSGRSEQYF. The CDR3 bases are TGTGCCAGCAGCCAAGATTTTAGCGGGAGGAGCGAGCAGTACTTC.

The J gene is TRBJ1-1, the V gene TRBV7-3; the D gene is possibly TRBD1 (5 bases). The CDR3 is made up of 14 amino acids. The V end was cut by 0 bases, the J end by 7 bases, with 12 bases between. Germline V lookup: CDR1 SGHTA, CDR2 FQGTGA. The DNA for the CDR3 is TGTGCCAGCAGCTTAACGGGGCAGGCGGGTGAAGCTTTCTTT. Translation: CASSLTGQAGEAFF.

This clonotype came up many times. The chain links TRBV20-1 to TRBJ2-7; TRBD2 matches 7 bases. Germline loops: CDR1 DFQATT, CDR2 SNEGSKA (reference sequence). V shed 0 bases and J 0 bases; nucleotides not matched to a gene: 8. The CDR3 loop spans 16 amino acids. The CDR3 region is CSARDAAGRLSYEQYF. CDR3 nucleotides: TGCAGTGCTAGAGATGCAGCGGGAAGGCTCTCCTACGAGCAGTACTTC.

In DNA form, the CDR3 reads TGCAGTGCCCCGGCGGGGGTCTACGAGCAGTACTTC. As protein: CSAPAGVYEQYF. This chain joins TRBV20-1 and TRBJ2-7; 7 positions agree with TRBD2. The CDR3 consists of 12 residues. CDR1 is DFQATT, CDR2 SNEGSKA, per germline (reference sequence). V lost 6 bases and J lost 3; bases outside the gene matches: 5.

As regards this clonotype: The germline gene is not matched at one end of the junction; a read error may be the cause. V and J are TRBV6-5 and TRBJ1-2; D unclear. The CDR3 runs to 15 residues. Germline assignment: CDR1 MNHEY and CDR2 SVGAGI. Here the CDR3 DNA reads TGTGCCGGCAGTTACTCGTATTTTGCTGACTATGGCTACACCTTC. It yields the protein CAGSYSYFADYGYTF.

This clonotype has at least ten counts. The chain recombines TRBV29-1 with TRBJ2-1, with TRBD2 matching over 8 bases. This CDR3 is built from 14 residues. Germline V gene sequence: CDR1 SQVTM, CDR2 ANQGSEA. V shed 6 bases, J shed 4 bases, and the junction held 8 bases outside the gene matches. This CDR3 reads CSVRPGGLYNEQFF. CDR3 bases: TGCAGCGTGCGCCCGGGGGGGCTATACAATGAGCAGTTCTTC.

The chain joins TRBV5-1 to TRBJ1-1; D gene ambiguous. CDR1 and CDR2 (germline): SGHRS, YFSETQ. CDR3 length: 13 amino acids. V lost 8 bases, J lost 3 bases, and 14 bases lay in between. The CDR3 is CASTSSADTEAFF. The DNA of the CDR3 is TGCGCCAGTACTAGTTCCGCCGACACTGAAGCTTTCTTT.

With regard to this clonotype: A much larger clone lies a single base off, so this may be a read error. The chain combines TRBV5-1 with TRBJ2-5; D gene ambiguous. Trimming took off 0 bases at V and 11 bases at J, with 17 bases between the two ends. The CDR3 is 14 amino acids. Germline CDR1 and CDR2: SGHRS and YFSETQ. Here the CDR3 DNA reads TGCGCCAGCAGCTTGGGGCAGGTCAAGGTCGTGCAGTACTTC. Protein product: CASSLGQVKVVQYF.

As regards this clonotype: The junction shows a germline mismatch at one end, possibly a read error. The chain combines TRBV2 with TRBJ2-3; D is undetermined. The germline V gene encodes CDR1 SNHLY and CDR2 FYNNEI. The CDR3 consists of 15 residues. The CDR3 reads CASSVGTLSTDTQYF. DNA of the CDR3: TGTGCCAGCAGTGTCGGCACCTTAAGCACAGATACACAGTATTTT.

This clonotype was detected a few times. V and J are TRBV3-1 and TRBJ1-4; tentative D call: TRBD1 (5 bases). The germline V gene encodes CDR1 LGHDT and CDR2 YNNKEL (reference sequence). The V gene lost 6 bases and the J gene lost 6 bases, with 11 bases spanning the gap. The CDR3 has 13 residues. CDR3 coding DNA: TGTGCCAGCAGACTCCAGGGCGATGAAAAACTGTTTTTT. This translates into CASRLQGDEKLFF. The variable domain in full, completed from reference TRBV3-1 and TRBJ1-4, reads DTAVSQTPKYLVTQMGNDKSIKCEQNLGHDTMYWYKQDSKKFLKIMFSYNNKELIINETVPNRFSPKSPDKAHLNLHINSLELGDSAVYFCASRLQGDEKLFFGSGTQLSVL.

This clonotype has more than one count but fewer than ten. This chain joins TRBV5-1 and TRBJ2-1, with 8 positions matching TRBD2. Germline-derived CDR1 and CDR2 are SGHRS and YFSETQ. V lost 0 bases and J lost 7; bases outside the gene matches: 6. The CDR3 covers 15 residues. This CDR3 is CASSLDSGSLNEQFF. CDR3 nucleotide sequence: TGCGCCAGCAGCTTGGACAGCGGGAGTTTGAATGAGCAGTTCTTC.

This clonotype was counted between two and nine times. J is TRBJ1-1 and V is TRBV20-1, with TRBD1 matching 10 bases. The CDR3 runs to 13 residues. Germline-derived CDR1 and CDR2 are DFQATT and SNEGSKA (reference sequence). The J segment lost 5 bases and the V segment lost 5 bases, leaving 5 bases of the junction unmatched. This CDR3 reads CSAPTGGWTEAFF. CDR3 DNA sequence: TGCAGTGCTCCGACAGGGGGCTGGACTGAAGCTTTCTTT.

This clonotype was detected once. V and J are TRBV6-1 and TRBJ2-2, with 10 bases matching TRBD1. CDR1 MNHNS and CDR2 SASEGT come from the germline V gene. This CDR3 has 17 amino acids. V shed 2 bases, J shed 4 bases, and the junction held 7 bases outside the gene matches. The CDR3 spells CASSELLRTGGTGELFF. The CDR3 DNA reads TGTGCCAGCAGTGAACTGCTGCGGACAGGGGGCACCGGGGAGCTGTTTTTT.

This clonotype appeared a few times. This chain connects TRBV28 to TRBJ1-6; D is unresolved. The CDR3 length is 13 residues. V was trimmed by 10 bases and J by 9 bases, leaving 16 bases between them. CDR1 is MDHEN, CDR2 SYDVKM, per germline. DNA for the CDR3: TGTGCCACCATCGGATGGGGAGGTTCACCCCTCCACTTT. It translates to CATIGWGGSPLHF.

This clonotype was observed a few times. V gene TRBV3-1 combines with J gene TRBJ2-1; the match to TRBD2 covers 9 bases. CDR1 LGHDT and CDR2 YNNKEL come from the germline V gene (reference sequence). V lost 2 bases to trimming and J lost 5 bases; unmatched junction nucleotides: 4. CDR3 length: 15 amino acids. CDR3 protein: CASSQQGTSNNEQFF. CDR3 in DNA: TGTGCCAGCAGCCAACAAGGGACTAGCAACAATGAGCAGTTCTTC.

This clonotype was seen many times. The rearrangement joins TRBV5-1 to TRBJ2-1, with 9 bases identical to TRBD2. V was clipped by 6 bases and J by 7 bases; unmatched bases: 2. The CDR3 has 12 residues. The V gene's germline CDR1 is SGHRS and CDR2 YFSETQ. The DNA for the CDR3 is TGCGCCAGCATGGCGGGGGGGAATGAGCAGTTCTTC. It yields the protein CASMAGGNEQFF.

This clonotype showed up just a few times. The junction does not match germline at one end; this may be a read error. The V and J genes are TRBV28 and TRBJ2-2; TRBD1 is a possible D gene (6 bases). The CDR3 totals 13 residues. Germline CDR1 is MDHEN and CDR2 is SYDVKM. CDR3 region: CAGGDTNTGERFF. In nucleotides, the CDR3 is TGTGCCGGTGGGGACACCAACACCGGGGAGCGGTTTTTT.

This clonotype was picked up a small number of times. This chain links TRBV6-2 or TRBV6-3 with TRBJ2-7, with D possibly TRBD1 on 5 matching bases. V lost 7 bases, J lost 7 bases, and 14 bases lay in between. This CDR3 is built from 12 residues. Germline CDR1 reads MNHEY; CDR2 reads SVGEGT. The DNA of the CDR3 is TGTGCCAGCAATGAAGGGGTCGGTGAGCAGTACTTC. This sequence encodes CASNEGVGEQYF.

The DNA for the CDR3 is TGTGCCAGCAGCTTGGCCTCTAGCGGGAGTGTAGCCGGGGAGCTGTTTTTT. This encodes CASSLASSGSVAGELFF. The gene calls are TRBV5-5 and TRBJ2-2, with TRBD2 matching 10 bases. The CDR3 covers 17 residues. V lost 0 bases, J lost 6 bases, and 8 bases stayed unmatched. Germline V CDR1 and CDR2: SGHKS, YYEKEE (reference sequence). Using reference TRBV5-5 and TRBJ2-2 for the parts outside the CDR3, the full variable domain is DAGVTQSPTHLIKTRGQQVTLRCSPISGHKSVSWYQQVLGQGPQFIFQYYEKEERGRGNFPDRFSARQFPNYSSELNVNALLLGDSALYLCASSLASSGSVAGELFFGEGSRLTVL.

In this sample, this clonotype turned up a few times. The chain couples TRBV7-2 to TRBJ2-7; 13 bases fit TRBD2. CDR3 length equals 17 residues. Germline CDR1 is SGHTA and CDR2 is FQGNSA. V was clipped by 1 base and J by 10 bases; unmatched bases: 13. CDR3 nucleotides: TGTGCCAGCAGCTTAGGACTAGCGGGAGGCCCGCAATGGGGCCAGTACTTC. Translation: CASSLGLAGGPQWGQYF.

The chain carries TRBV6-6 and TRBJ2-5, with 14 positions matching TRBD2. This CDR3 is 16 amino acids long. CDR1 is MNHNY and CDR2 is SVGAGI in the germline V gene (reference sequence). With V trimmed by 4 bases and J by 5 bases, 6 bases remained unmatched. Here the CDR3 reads CASSLGTSGGTETQYF. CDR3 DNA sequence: TGTGCCAGCAGTTTGGGGACTAGCGGGGGAACTGAGACCCAGTACTTC.

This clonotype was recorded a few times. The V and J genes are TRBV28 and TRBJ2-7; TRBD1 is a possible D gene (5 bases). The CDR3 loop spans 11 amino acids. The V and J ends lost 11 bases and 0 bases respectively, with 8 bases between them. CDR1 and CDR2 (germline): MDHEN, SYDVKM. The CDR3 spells CAWGFSYEQYF. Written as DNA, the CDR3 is TGTGCCTGGGGCTTCTCCTACGAGCAGTACTTC.

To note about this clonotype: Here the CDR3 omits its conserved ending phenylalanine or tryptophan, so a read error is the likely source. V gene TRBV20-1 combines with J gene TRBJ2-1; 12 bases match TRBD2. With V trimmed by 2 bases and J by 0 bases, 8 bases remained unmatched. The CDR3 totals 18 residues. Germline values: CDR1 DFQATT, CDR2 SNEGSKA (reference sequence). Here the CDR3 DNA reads TGCAGTGCTAGACGGCTAGCGGGGGGGTCGAGCTCCTACAATGAGCAGTTCTGC. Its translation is CSARRLAGGSSSYNEQFC.

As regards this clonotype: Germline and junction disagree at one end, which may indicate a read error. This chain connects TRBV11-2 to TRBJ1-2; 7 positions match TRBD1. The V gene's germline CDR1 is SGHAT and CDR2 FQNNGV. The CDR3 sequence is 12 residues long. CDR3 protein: CTSSSGGPSYTF. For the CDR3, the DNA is TGTACCAGCAGCTCAGGGGGACCGAGCTACACCTTC. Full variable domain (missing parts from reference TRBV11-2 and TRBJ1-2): EAGVAQSPRYKIIEKRQSVAFWCNPISGHATLYWYQQILGQGPKLLIQFQNNGVVDDSQLPKDRFSAERLKGVDSTLKIQPAKLEDSAVYLCTSSSGGPSYTFGSGTRLTVV.

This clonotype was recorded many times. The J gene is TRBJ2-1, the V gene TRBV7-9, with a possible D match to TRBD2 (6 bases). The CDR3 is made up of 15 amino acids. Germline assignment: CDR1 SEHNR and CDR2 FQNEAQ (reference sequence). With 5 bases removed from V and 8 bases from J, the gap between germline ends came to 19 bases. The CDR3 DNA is TGTGCCAGCAGCCCTCGCCCTAGCGAAGGCTATGAGCAGTTCTTC. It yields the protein CASSPRPSEGYEQFF.